This entry concerns a single T cell receptor (beta chain). The data derive from a study of cytomegalovirus exposure and HLA in healthy donors. Use of 60 Vbeta and 13 Jbeta primers characterized the PCR. TCRdb's table, derived via immunoSEQ multiplex PCR, lists solely in-frame clones and lacks some. The table lists 150,000 to 200,000 clones, roughly four fifths of them singletons, with about 1.9% in the top ten. The CDR3 loop spans 11 amino acids. Germline CDR1 and CDR2: SQVTM and ANQGSEA. V was trimmed by 2 bases and J by 1 base, leaving 3 bases between them. The sequence came from a woman aged 25 to 39 in good health and CMV-seropositive. The J gene is TRBJ2-7, the V gene TRBV29-1; D call uncertain. The sequencing input was PBMCs. CDR3 protein: CSVEHSYEQYF. CDR3 bases: TGCAGCGTTGAACATTCCTACGAGCAGTACTTC.